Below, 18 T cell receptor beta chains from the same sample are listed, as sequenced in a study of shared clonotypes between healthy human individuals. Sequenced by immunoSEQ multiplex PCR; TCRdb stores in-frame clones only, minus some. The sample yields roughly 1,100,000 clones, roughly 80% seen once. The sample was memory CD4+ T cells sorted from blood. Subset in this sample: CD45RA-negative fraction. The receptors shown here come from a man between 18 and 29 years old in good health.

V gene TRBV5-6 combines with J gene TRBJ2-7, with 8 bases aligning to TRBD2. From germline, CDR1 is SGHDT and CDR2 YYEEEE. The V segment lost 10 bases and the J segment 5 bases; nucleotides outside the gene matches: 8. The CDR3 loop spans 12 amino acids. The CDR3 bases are TGTGCCGAGCGGGGGAATAGGGACGAGCAGTACTTC. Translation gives CAERGNRDEQYF.

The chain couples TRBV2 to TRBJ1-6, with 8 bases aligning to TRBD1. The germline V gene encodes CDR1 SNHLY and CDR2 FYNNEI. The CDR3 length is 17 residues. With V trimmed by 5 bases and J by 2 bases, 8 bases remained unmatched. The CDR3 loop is CASSKAAGGTYNSPLHF. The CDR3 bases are TGTGCCAGCAGTAAGGCTGCAGGGGGCACCTATAATTCACCCCTCCACTTT.

This chain's CDR3 is CSVGGGNTIYF. The CDR3 DNA reads TGCAGCGTTGGAGGGGGAAACACCATATATTTT. V usage is TRBV29-1 and J usage is TRBJ1-3; no definite D call. The CDR3 spans 11 residues. Germline CDR1 is SQVTM and CDR2 is ANQGSEA. V was pared by 4 bases and J by 4 bases, with 5 bases between.

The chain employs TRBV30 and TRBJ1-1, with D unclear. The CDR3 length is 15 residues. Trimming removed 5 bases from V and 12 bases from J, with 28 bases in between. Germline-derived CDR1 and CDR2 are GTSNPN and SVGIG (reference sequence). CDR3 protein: CAWYPRLAAGYGTFF. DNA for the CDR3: TGTGCCTGGTACCCCCGTCTCGCAGCAGGATACGGGACTTTCTTT.

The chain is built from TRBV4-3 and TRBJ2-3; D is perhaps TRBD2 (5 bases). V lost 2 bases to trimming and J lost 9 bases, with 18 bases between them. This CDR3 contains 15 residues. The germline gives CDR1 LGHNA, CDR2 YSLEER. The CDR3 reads CASSQRKLVDDTQYF. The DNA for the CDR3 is TGCGCCAGCAGCCAACGAAAACTAGTTGACGACACGCAGTATTTT.

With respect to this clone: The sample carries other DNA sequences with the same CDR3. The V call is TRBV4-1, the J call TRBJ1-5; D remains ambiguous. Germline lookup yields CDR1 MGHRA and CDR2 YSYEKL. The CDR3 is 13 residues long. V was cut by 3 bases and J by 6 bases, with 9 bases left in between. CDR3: CASSQEGVQPQHF. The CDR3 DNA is TGCGCCAGCAGCCAGGAAGGAGTTCAGCCCCAGCATTTT.

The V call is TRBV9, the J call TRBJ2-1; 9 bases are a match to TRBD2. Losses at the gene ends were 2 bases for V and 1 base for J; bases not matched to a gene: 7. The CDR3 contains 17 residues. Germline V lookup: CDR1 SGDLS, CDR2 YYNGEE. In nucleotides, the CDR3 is TGTGCCAGCAGCGTCGGTAGCGGGGGACCTTCCTACAATGAGCAGTTCTTC. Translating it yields CASSVGSGGPSYNEQFF.

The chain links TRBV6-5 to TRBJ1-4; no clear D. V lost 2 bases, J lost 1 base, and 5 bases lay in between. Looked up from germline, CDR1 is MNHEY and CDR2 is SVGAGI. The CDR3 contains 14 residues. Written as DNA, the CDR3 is TGTGCCAGCAGTTACACACTAACTAATGAAAAACTGTTTTTT. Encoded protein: CASSYTLTNEKLFF.

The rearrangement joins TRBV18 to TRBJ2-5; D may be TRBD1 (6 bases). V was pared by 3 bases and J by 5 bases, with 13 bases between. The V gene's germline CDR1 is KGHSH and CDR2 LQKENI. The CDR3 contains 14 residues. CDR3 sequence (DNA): TGTGCCAGCTCACCGGGGCCGAGGGGGGAGACCCAGTACTTC. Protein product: CASSPGPRGETQYF.

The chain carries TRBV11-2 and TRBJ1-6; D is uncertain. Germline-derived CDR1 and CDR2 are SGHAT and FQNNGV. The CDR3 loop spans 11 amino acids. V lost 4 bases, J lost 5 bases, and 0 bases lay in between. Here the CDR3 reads CASSYNSPLHF. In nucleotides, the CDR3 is TGTGCCAGCAGCTATAATTCACCCCTCCACTTT.

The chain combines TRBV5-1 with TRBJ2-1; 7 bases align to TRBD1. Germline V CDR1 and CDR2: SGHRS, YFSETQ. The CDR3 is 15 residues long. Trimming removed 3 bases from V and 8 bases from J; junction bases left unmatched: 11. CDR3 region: CASSSPGNRGDEQFF. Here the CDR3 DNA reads TGCGCCAGCAGCTCGCCAGGGAACAGGGGAGATGAGCAGTTCTTC.

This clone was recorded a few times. CDR3 sequence: CASSAPGQGIYEQYF. The CDR3 nucleotides are TGTGCCAGCAGTGCCCCGGGACAGGGGATTTACGAGCAGTACTTC. The rearrangement joins TRBV28 to TRBJ2-7; 10 positions match TRBD1. The CDR3 has 15 residues. The germline gives CDR1 MDHEN, CDR2 SYDVKM. V lost 5 bases and J lost 4; bases outside the gene matches: 8.

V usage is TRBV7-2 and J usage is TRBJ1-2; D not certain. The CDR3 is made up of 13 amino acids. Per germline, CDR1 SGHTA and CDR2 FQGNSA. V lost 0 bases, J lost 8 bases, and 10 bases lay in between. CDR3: CASSLARGGGYTF. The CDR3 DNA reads TGTGCCAGCAGCTTAGCACGGGGTGGCGGCTACACCTTC.

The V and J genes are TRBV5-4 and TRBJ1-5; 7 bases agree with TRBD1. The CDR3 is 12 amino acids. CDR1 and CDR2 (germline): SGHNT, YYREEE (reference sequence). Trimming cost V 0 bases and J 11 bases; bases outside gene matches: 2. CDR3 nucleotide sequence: TGTGCCAGCAGCTTGGATCAGGGGGCCCAGCATTTT. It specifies CASSLDQGAQHF.

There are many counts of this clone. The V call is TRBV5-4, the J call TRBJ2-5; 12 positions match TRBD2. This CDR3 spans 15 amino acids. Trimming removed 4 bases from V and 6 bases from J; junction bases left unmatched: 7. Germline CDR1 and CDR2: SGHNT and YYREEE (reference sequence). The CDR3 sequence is CASSPSSGGGKTQYF. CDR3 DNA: TGTGCCAGCAGCCCCTCTAGCGGGGGGGGGAAGACCCAGTACTTC. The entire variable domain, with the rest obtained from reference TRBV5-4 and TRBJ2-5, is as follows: ETGVTQSPTHLIKTRGQQVTLRCSSQSGHNTVSWYQQALGQGPQFIFQYYREEENGRGNFPPRFSGLQFPNYSSELNVNALELDDSALYLCASSPSSGGGKTQYFGPGTRLLVL.

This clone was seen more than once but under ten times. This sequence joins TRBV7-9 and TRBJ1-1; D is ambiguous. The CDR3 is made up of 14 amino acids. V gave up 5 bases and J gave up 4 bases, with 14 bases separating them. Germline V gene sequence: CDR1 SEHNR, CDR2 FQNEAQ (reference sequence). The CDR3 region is CASSRVPMSTEAFF. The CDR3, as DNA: TGTGCCAGCAGCCGTGTTCCCATGAGCACTGAAGCTTTCTTT.

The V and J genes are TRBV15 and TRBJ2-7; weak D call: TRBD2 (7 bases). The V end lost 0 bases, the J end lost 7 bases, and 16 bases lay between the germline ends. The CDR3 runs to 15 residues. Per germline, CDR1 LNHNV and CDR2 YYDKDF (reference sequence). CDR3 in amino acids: CATSREAAGAREQYF. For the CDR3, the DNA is TGTGCCACCAGCAGAGAGGCGGCGGGGGCAAGAGAGCAGTACTTC.

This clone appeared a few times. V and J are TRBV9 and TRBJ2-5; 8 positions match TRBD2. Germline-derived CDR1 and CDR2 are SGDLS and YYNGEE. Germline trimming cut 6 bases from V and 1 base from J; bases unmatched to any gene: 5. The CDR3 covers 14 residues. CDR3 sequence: CASTNGGAQETQYF. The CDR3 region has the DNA TGTGCCAGCACCAACGGGGGGGCCCAAGAGACCCAGTACTTC.